This TCR beta chain stems from a study of shared clonotypes between healthy human individuals. About this clone: Its target is unknown.

Regarding the study as a whole: An effect of sequencing depth on clonotype sharing among donors was expected. Donors were few, which limited the genetic and exposure-history diversity represented.

This CDR3 contains 16 residues. Germline V gene sequence: CDR1 SGHTA, CDR2 FQGNSA. V shed 1 base and J 3 bases; nucleotides not matched to a gene: 7. At the deep level, the assay was run. Sequencing used immunoSEQ multiplex PCR; TCRdb keeps in-frame clones, though not all of them. Of about 1 million clones in the sample, roughly 75% were seen once. This sequence was found in a man younger than 30 in good health. V and J are TRBV7-2 and TRBJ1-1; TRBD1 matches 8 bases. Sequenced material: memory CD4+ T cells sorted from blood. As to subset: CD45RA-negative fraction. This CDR3 reads CASSLDQGAWDTEAFF. DNA for the CDR3: TGTGCCAGCAGCTTAGACCAGGGGGCTTGGGACACTGAAGCTTTCTTT.